Listed here is a single T cell receptor beta chain. Authors' data handling: How many nucleated cells were present was estimated from reference gene primer amplification. The method was immunoSEQ multiplex PCR; TCRdb's version includes in-frame clones alone and lacks a portion of them. V and J calls plus clone size are reproduced from that table; the DNA served to infer D and trimming. This sample yields 350,000 to 550,000 clones, of which around nine tenths are seen a single time; 4.3% belongs to the top ten. The germline V gene encodes CDR1 MNHEY and CDR2 SMNVEV (reference sequence). The J segment lost 8 bases and the V segment lost 10 bases, leaving 10 bases of the junction unmatched. The CDR3 runs to 13 residues. This sample stems from a study of blood T cell repertoires in COVID-19. Study overall: Sites in the United States, Italy and Spain provided acute and convalescent COVID-19 samples. PBMCs, B-cell-depleted T cells, or T cells provided the cDNA or gDNA that made up the material.

This chain joins TRBV27 and TRBJ1-2, with 10 bases that match TRBD1. The specimen was peripheral blood. The clonotype was recovered from a woman aged 30 to 39 with acute or convalescent COVID-19. In nucleotides, the CDR3 is TGTGCCACCTCAAGACAGGGGGCGGGCGGCTACACCTTC. This codes for CATSRQGAGGYTF.